Below, one T cell receptor (beta chain) is given with its context. Its target is unknown. The entry originates in a study of blood T cells in healthy people across ages. Drawn from each donor were roughly 10 milliliters of peripheral blood. Points from the study as a whole: It was held that the diversity estimates obtained from one million T cells were underestimates. CMV infection status of these donors was not known.

Using a J-beta primer mix together with a sample-barcoded 5' primer, a second PCR was run for roughly 7 to 12 cycles. TCRdb re-derived calls from the 5' RACE reads in MiXCR, one entry per CDR3 protein. The repertoire includes 850,000 to 1,100,000 distinct CDR3 sequences, roughly two fifths of them detected once, and around 13% sits in the top ten. V gave up 0 bases and J gave up 4 bases, with 23 bases separating them. Germline assignment: CDR1 SGHTS and CDR2 YDEGEE. This CDR3 has 19 residues. J is TRBJ2-1 and V is TRBV5-8, with D possibly being TRBD1 (5 bases). The sample consisted of blood. The receptor comes from a man aged 18 to 30 in good health. CDR3 coding DNA: TGTGCCAGCAGCTTGGATAGCAGGGTGGGGTGGGCCAGTTACAATGAGCAGTTCTTC. Its protein is CASSLDSRVGWASYNEQFF.